Listed below are T cell receptor beta chains from one sample, sequenced in a study of T cell changes during pregnancy in multiple sclerosis. Measured with immunoSEQ multiplex PCR; TCRdb has only the in-frame clones, and not every one. The sample consists of over 85,000 clones, 85% to 95% of them appearing once. The sample consisted of peripheral blood, taken in the first trimester of pregnancy. The receptors shown here come from a female donor in good health, enrolled as a control in a pregnancy study. The conserved cysteine and the conserved F or W are not part of the CDR3 here. Each record gives: V gene, CDR3 protein.

V: TRBV7-2; CDR3: ASSLYDNEQF
V: TRBV7-9; CDR3: ASSLGFGQSQETQY
V: TRBV5-5; CDR3: ASSLGQGSNYGYT
V: TRBV7-2; CDR3: ASSPLAGGVVDTQY
V: TRBV19; CDR3: ASRDRGYSNQPQH
V: TRBV25-1; CDR3: ASSPDRAGGYT
V: TRBV11-2; CDR3: ASSLVEDRGNIQY
V: TRBV7-6; CDR3: ASSLGDRGAEQY
V: TRBV18; CDR3: ASSPGGTDRGSEKLF
V: TRBV2; CDR3: ASSGDRGGNQPQH
V: TRBV9; CDR3: ASSFSPGTGVYNEQF
V: TRBV7-6; CDR3: ASSLALDIHEQY
V: TRBV9; CDR3: ASSVGEGGRDSPLH
V: TRBV5-1; CDR3: ASSLWGGQETQY
V: TRBV4-2; CDR3: ASSPAQADYEQY
V: TRBV18; CDR3: ASSLQGYEQY
V: TRBV2; CDR3: ASRPGTSYEQY
V: TRBV19; CDR3: ASSLRDRTNYGYT
V: TRBV4-2; CDR3: ASSQEDRGNQPQH
V: TRBV15; CDR3: ATSGDRQGLNTEAF
V: TRBV11-2; CDR3: ASSLEPPTMERGSTDTQY
V: TRBV6-4; CDR3: ASSDPGLASGELF
V: TRBV10-3; CDR3: AISGGGSSYEQY
V: TRBV5-4; CDR3: ASSLKSGEETQY
V: TRBV9; CDR3: ASSVGGEANTEAF
V: TRBV7-9; CDR3: ASRGASTDTQY
V: TRBV27; CDR3: ASSKPHRERGGELF
V: TRBV4-2; CDR3: ASSQDWGLAGTRKGKETQY
V: TRBV11-3; CDR3: ASSLNGGKETQY
V: TRBV28; CDR3: ASSPPGTGKTGELF
V: TRBV9; CDR3: ASSGNPGLAVINEQF
V: TRBV5-1; CDR3: ASSLGMDRGRRETQY
V: TRBV4-2; CDR3: ASGRGNTEAF
V: TRBV27; CDR3: ASRGARGNTIY
V: TRBV5-6; CDR3: ASSHREKPSYEQY
V: TRBV29-1; CDR3: SVEDLVPLATEAF
V: TRBV18; CDR3: ASSPDAGEQF
V: TRBV18; CDR3: ASSSQLGLNTEAF
V: TRBV13; CDR3: ASSLSSRDGYT
V: TRBV18; CDR3: ASSRIRDTNIQY
V: TRBV14; CDR3: ASSLGGAGWQPQH
V: TRBV19; CDR3: ASSILTQNTEAF
V: TRBV28; CDR3: ASSLGGAGGLNTEAF
V: TRBV4-3; CDR3: ASSQDAGLNTIY
V: TRBV9; CDR3: ASSAGTGYRFDEQF
V: TRBV5-1; CDR3: ASRIQGGDSPLH
V: TRBV5-1; CDR3: ASSPVGGRQPQH
V: TRBV11-2; CDR3: ASSYAGAGWVSYEQY